These T cell receptor beta chains were read from a single sample in a study of post-analysis software for immune sequencing data. TCRdb re-derived calls from the PCR reads in MiXCR, one entry per CDR3 protein. The sample lists 500,000 to 600,000 distinct CDR3 sequences; around 47% were seen once. Sequences were obtained from blood. The receptor set was obtained from a girl aged 10-17 years with multiple sclerosis. Both conserved end residues are part of each CDR3. Each record gives: J gene, V gene, D gene, clone size, CDR3 DNA, CDR3 protein. D genes are given only for firm matches. The size entry is marked missing in some rows and otherwise reads once, few, many or a size class.

>TRBJ2-5|TRBV7-6|TRBD2|-
TGTGCCAGCAGCCTAACTAGCGTCCAGACCCAGTACTTC
CASSLTSVQTQYF
>TRBJ2-7|TRBV12-3/TRBV12-4|-|-
TGTGCCAGCAGATGGAGGACAGAAGACTACGAGCAGTACTTC
CASRWRTEDYEQYF
>TRBJ1-5|TRBV5-1|TRBD1|-
TGCGCCAGCAGCTTGGCTGCCTCGACAGGGGGCGGCAATCAGCCCCAGCATTTT
CASSLAASTGGGNQPQHF
>TRBJ2-5|TRBV12-3/TRBV12-4|TRBD2|few
TGTGCCACCATCCCTGGGATAAGCGGGAGGGTCGCGGAGACCCAGTACTTC
CATIPGISGRVAETQYF
>TRBJ1-1|TRBV30|-|-
TGTGCCTCGCCCCGGGACACCCTCATGAACACTGAAGCTTTCTTT
CASPRDTLMNTEAFF
>TRBJ2-1|TRBV6-1|TRBD2|once
TGTGCCAGCAGTGGCCGGGGGGTTGAGCAGTTCTTC
CASSGRGVEQFF
>TRBJ2-5|TRBV7-9|-|few
TGTGCCAGCAGCTCTCATACGGGGGGCGCAAGGACCCAGTACTTC
CASSSHTGGARTQYF
>TRBJ2-1|TRBV6-5|TRBD2|-
TGTGCCAGCAGTTATATAAGCGGGAGATCCTACAATGAGCAGTTCTTC
CASSYISGRSYNEQFF
>TRBJ1-2|TRBV5-4|-|-
TGTGCCAGCAGCATATCGGGACGGCCTAACTATGGCAACACCTTC
CASSISGRPNYGNTF
>TRBJ1-2|TRBV12-3/TRBV12-4|-|-
TGTGCCCGCAGTTTTAGGACCAGGAGTGGCTACACCTTC
CARSFRTRSGYTF
>TRBJ2-4|TRBV4-1|-|-
TGCGCCAGCAGCGCGACCTCCGCGCGGGGGCTAGCCAAAAACATTCAGTACTTC
CASSATSARGLAKNIQYF
>TRBJ1-2|TRBV12-3/TRBV12-4|-|many
TGTGCCAGCAGTTTAGGACAGAACTATGGCTACACCTTC
CASSLGQNYGYTF
>TRBJ2-1|TRBV6-5|TRBD2|-
TGTGCCAGCAGTTACTCGGGCGGGAGCACCTACAATGAGCAGTTCTTC
CASSYSGGSTYNEQFF
>TRBJ2-7|TRBV20-1|-|many
TGCAGTGCTAGAGGTGGTTCCTACGAGCAGTACTTC
CSARGGSYEQYF
>TRBJ2-5|TRBV5-1|TRBD2|few
TGCGCCAGCAGCAGGTTAGCGGGGGCCTTCCAAGAGACCCAGTACTTC
CASSRLAGAFQETQYF
>TRBJ2-1|TRBV30|TRBD1|-
TGTGCCTGGGCCAGGGACAGTTACAATGAGCAGTTCTTC
CAWARDSYNEQFF
>TRBJ2-7|TRBV5-1|TRBD2|-
TGCGCCAGCAGCTTCGGACTAGTCCCTTCCGAGCAGTACTTC
CASSFGLVPSEQYF
>TRBJ2-7|TRBV29-1|-|few
TGCAGCGTTGGGGGGGTTTACGAGCAGTACTTC
CSVGGVYEQYF
>TRBJ2-1|TRBV12-3/TRBV12-4|-|-
TGTGCCAGCAGCACCGGGGAGAACAATGAGCAGTTCTTC
CASSTGENNEQFF
>TRBJ1-1|TRBV10-3|TRBD1|-
TGTGCCACCCGGACAGGGGATCTGGAAGCTTTCTTT
CATRTGDLEAFF
>TRBJ1-5|TRBV7-7|-|-
TGTGCCAGCAGTTATGACGGGGGGCAAGTTCAGCCCCAGCATTTT
CASSYDGGQVQPQHF
>TRBJ1-2|TRBV28|TRBD1|few
TGTGCCAGCAGCGCACCGCGGGACAGGAGGAACTATGGCTACACCTTC
CASSAPRDRRNYGYTF
>TRBJ2-7|TRBV5-1|-|-
TGCGCCAGCAGCCCCAGGGGTATCCACGAGCAGTACTTC
CASSPRGIHEQYF
>TRBJ2-7|TRBV12-3/TRBV12-4|-|-
TGTGCCAGCACCCTGGGACTTACCTACGAGCAGTACTTC
CASTLGLTYEQYF
>TRBJ1-2|TRBV24-1|-|-
TGTGCCACCAGCGATTTAGAGCAGGGCAACGGCTACACCTTC
CATSDLEQGNGYTF
>TRBJ2-3|TRBV24-1|TRBD2|-
TGTGCCACCAGTGGGACTAGCGGGCATGAAAGCACAGATACGCAGTATTTT
CATSGTSGHESTDTQYF
>TRBJ1-5|TRBV6-6|-|-
TGTGCCAGCAGTTACTCCGAGGTGGGTCAGCCCCAGCATTTT
CASSYSEVGQPQHF
>TRBJ2-7|TRBV6-6|-|-
TGTGCCAGCAGCTATGGGAGGGGGAGGGGGCGCGAGCAGTACTTC
CASSYGRGRGREQYF
>TRBJ2-3|TRBV12-3/TRBV12-4|-|few
TGTGCCAGCAGCCGATCCGGGACTCCGAATCGGTGGCGCACAGATACGCAGTATTTT
CASSRSGTPNRWRTDTQYF
>TRBJ2-7|TRBV29-1|-|few
TGCAGCGTTGAGGGAGCGGCGTACGAGCAGTACTTC
CSVEGAAYEQYF
>TRBJ2-4|TRBV5-1|TRBD1|-
TGCGCCAGCAGCTTCGACCGACAGGGAAACATTCAGTACTTC
CASSFDRQGNIQYF
>TRBJ2-1|TRBV14|-|-
TGTGCCAGCAGCCAAAATAAGTTCAGCGAGCAGTTCTTC
CASSQNKFSEQFF
>TRBJ2-3|TRBV5-1|TRBD1|few
TGCGCCAGCAGCACCGTGACAGGGGTTGCAGATACGCAGTATTTT
CASSTVTGVADTQYF
>TRBJ2-7|TRBV12-3/TRBV12-4|TRBD2|-
TGTGCCAGCAGGCCCCAGCTAGCGGGCTACGAGCAGTACTTC
CASRPQLAGYEQYF
>TRBJ1-1|TRBV5-1|TRBD1|-
TGCGCCAGCAATAGCAACAGGGGGCCTTTCTTT
CASNSNRGPFF
>TRBJ2-6|TRBV5-1|-|-
TGCGCCAGCAATTTGGGAGGGGCCAACGTCCTGACTTTC
CASNLGGANVLTF
>TRBJ1-1|TRBV12-3/TRBV12-4|TRBD1|-
TGTGCCAGCAGCCGCGGGACAGAGAACACTGAAGCCTTCTTT
CASSRGTENTEAFF
>TRBJ1-2|TRBV7-8|-|-
TGTGCCAGCAGCTCCCCGACAGAGGTCCCGGATGGCTACACCTTC
CASSSPTEVPDGYTF
>TRBJ2-7|TRBV5-1|-|-
TGCGCCAGCAGCTTGGCGGGTGACCTGTCCCACGAGCAGTACTTC
CASSLAGDLSHEQYF
>TRBJ2-7|TRBV11-2|TRBD2|few
TGTGCCAGCAGCGCCGTGGGTAGCGGGACTTACTACGAGCAGTACTTC
CASSAVGSGTYYEQYF
>TRBJ1-1|TRBV7-6|-|-
TGTGCCAGCAGCTTGCGGGACGAAAACACTGAAGCTTTCTTT
CASSLRDENTEAFF
>TRBJ2-1|TRBV12-3/TRBV12-4|TRBD2|-
TGTGCCAGCACCCTGGAGAGCGGGGGGGCTGGGCAGTTCTTC
CASTLESGGAGQFF
>TRBJ1-2|TRBV24-1|-|-
TGTGCCACCAGTGAATCCGGGACAATCTATGGCTACACCTTC
CATSESGTIYGYTF
>TRBJ2-7|TRBV7-2|-|few
TGTGCCAGCAGCTTAGAATTTGTCCGACAGCACGAGCAGTACTTC
CASSLEFVRQHEQYF
>TRBJ2-3|TRBV5-1|-|-
TGCGCCAGCAGCGGCCCCAAAGTGGGACCAAGGGATACGCAGTATTTT
CASSGPKVGPRDTQYF
>TRBJ1-4|TRBV3-1|-|-
TGTGCCAGCAGCCGCCTGACCAAGTTCAATGAAAAACTGTTTTTT
CASSRLTKFNEKLFF
>TRBJ2-3|TRBV20-1|-|-
TGCAGTGCTAGGAGAGGGTCGGTTGGAAGCACAGATACGCAGTATTTT
CSARRGSVGSTDTQYF
>TRBJ2-7|TRBV27|-|-
TGTGCCAGCAGTTTAAGTCACGGGGGCAACTACGAGCAGTACTTC
CASSLSHGGNYEQYF
>TRBJ1-5|TRBV9|-|few
TGTGCCAGCAGCGTAGCTCCGGGGGATCAGCCCCAGCATTTT
CASSVAPGDQPQHF
>TRBJ2-1|TRBV5-5|-|-
TGTGCCAGCAAGTTCGGGGGTGGGAGCAATGAGCAGTTCTTC
CASKFGGGSNEQFF
>TRBJ1-1|TRBV5-1|-|-
TGCGCCAGCAGCTTGGACAGCCCTTCCTCAGCTTTCTTT
CASSLDSPSSAFF
>TRBJ2-5|TRBV11-3|TRBD2|-
TGTGCCAGCAGCCCTAGTGGTAGCGGGACGTCGGAGACCCAGTACTTC
CASSPSGSGTSETQYF
>TRBJ2-3|TRBV12-5|-|-
TGTGCTAGTGGCCCCGCGGGGCCCACAGATACGCAGTATTTT
CASGPAGPTDTQYF
>TRBJ2-5|TRBV7-2|-|many
TGTGCCAGCAGCTCCAGGGTGCAAGAGACCCAGTACTTC
CASSSRVQETQYF
>TRBJ2-7|TRBV12-3/TRBV12-4|-|few
TGTGCCAGCAACCCTGGGGGGTCCCGTTTCAGGGAGCAGTACTTC
CASNPGGSRFREQYF